The 24 T cell receptor beta chains below were found in one sample sequenced in a study of siplizumab effects on memory and regulatory T cells. This table comes from immunoSEQ multiplex PCR, and its TCRdb copy is limited to in-frame clones, with some not included. The data hold about 100,000 clones, with approximately 94% observed a single time. What was sequenced was non-Treg CD4+ T cells sorted from blood. The receptor set was obtained from a human donor in good health.

The chain joins TRBV18 to TRBJ2-7, with 9 bases matching TRBD2. The V segment lost 6 bases and the J segment 12 bases; nucleotides outside the gene matches: 12. This CDR3 region has 13 residues. Germline loops: CDR1 KGHSH, CDR2 LQKENI. CDR3 region: CASSPSGREGGYF. CDR3 DNA: TGTGCCAGCTCGCCCTCTGGGCGGGAGGGTGGGTACTTC.

V gene TRBV19 combines with J gene TRBJ2-5; D assignment may be TRBD1 or TRBD2 (5 bases each). V dropped 6 bases and J dropped 2 bases, with 16 bases sitting between them. CDR3 length: 15 amino acids. The germline V gene has CDR1 LNHDA and CDR2 SQIVND (reference sequence). The CDR3 here is CASSSSYGGQETQYF. The DNA of the CDR3 is TGTGCCAGTAGCTCCTCCTATGGGGGACAAGAGACCCAGTACTTC.

The chain uses TRBV5-4 and TRBJ2-2; unclear D gene. Trimming cost V 4 bases and J 2 bases, with 12 bases left between them. CDR3 size: 15 residues. Germline V gives CDR1 SGHNT, CDR2 YYREEE (reference sequence). CDR3 in amino acids: CASSSLQKNTGELFF. The CDR3 region has the DNA TGTGCCAGCAGCAGCCTTCAGAAAAACACCGGGGAGCTGTTTTTT.

The chain is built from TRBV19 and TRBJ1-2, with TRBD1 matching 7 bases. Trimming cost V 5 bases and J 3 bases; bases outside gene matches: 0. The CDR3 is made up of 12 amino acids. CDR1 and CDR2 (germline): LNHDA, SQIVND (reference sequence). Written as DNA, the CDR3 is TGTGCCAGTAGTGGACAGGACTATGGCTACACCTTC. Translated, it gives CASSGQDYGYTF. The full variable domain, with the rest looked up from reference TRBV19 and TRBJ1-2, is DGGITQSPKYLFRKEGQNVTLSCEQNLNHDAMYWYRQDPGQGLRLIYYSQIVNDFQKGDIAEGYSVSREKKESFPLTVTSAQKNPTAFYLCASSGQDYGYTFGSGTRLTVV.

This chain joins TRBV7-2 and TRBJ2-1, with 7 bases identical to TRBD2. The germline V gene has CDR1 SGHTA and CDR2 FQGNSA. The CDR3 has 17 amino acids. V lost 5 bases, J lost 0 bases, and 10 bases stayed unmatched. The chain's CDR3 is CASSPEGRESSYNEQFF. The CDR3 DNA reads TGTGCCAGCAGCCCCGAGGGGCGGGAGAGCTCCTACAATGAGCAGTTCTTC. Combining the CDR3 with reference TRBV7-2 and TRBJ2-1 gives the whole variable domain GAGVSQSPSNKVTEKGKDVELRCDPISGHTALYWYRQSLGQGLEFLIYFQGNSAPDKSGLPSDRFSAERTGGSVSTLTIQRTQQEDSAVYLCASSPEGRESSYNEQFFGPGTRLTVL.

This clone was observed a single time. The chain links TRBV5-4 to TRBJ2-7; TRBD2 aligns across 7 bases. CDR3 size: 15 residues. Germline CDR1 reads SGHNT; CDR2 reads YYREEE (reference sequence). J gave up 5 bases and V 1 base, and 9 bases lay outside the gene matches. The CDR3 loop reads CASSLPGTKNHEQYF. In DNA, the CDR3 is TGTGCCAGCAGCTTGCCCGGGACTAAGAACCACGAGCAGTACTTC.

The chain is built from TRBV19 and TRBJ1-1, with a weak D call TRBD1 (6 bases). Germline CDR1 is LNHDA and CDR2 is SQIVND (reference sequence). The CDR3 runs to 14 residues. Trimming removed 7 bases at V and 0 bases at J, with 12 bases between. The CDR3 coding sequence is TGTGCCAGTACCTCGACAGGAATGAACACTGAAGCTTTCTTT. Translated, it gives CASTSTGMNTEAFF.

The V call is TRBV7-2, the J call TRBJ1-4; weak D call: TRBD1 (6 bases). CDR3 length equals 14 residues. Trimming stripped 8 bases from V and 7 bases from J, with 17 bases between. The germline V gene has CDR1 SGHTA and CDR2 FQGNSA. DNA for the CDR3: TGTGCCAGCGAGGAGACAGGTTCGACTGAAAAACTGTTTTTT. This encodes CASEETGSTEKLFF.

This rearrangement joins TRBV7-8 to TRBJ2-7; D may be TRBD1 (5 bases). The CDR3 consists of 15 residues. V lost 1 base to trimming and J lost 6 bases, with 16 bases between them. Per the germline V gene, CDR1 is SGHVS and CDR2 is FQNEAQ. The CDR3 coding sequence is TGTGCCAGCAGCTTAGTCCGGCAGGACATGGGCGAGCAGTACTTC. It specifies CASSLVRQDMGEQYF.

The chain carries TRBV11-1 and TRBJ2-7; D gene ambiguous. V was shortened by 9 bases and J by 0 bases, with 15 bases between the two germline ends. CDR1 is SGHAT and CDR2 is FQDESV in the germline V gene (reference sequence). This CDR3 is 14 amino acids long. CDR3 coding DNA: TGTGCCAGTAAAAGAGAGTTCAGCTCCTACGAGCAGTACTTC. This sequence encodes CASKREFSSYEQYF.

The chain joins TRBV7-9 to TRBJ2-2; TRBD2 agrees at 12 bases. The CDR3 length is 15 residues. Looked up from germline, CDR1 is SEHNR and CDR2 is FQNEAQ (reference sequence). With V trimmed by 6 bases and J by 8 bases, 7 bases remained unmatched. CDR3 region: CASSTTSGRSGELFF. CDR3 nucleotides: TGTGCCAGCAGTACAACTAGCGGGAGGTCGGGGGAGCTGTTTTTT.

V usage is TRBV18 and J usage is TRBJ1-2; unclear D gene. The CDR3 contains 13 residues. V shed 3 bases and J shed 3 bases, with 8 bases lying between them. Germline V gene sequence: CDR1 KGHSH, CDR2 LQKENI. The CDR3: CASSPKVDYGYTF. For the CDR3, the DNA is TGTGCCAGCTCACCTAAGGTGGACTATGGCTACACCTTC.

J is TRBJ1-2 and V is TRBV6-6; TRBD1 matches 7 bases. The V segment lost 8 bases and the J segment 3 bases; nucleotides outside the gene matches: 3. Looked up from germline, CDR1 is MNHNY and CDR2 is SVGAGI (reference sequence). The CDR3 extends over 12 amino acids. CDR3 in amino acids: CASGDSYYGYTF. DNA for the CDR3: TGTGCCAGCGGGGACAGTTACTATGGCTACACCTTC.

This chain links TRBV9 with TRBJ2-3; weak D call: TRBD2 (5 bases). The germline V and J ends were trimmed by 2 bases and 2 bases, with 12 bases remaining between them. The CDR3 is 15 amino acids. Germline V CDR1 and CDR2: SGDLS, YYNGEE. The CDR3 bases are TGTGCCAGCAGCGTGGGAACTAGAGACACAGATACGCAGTATTTT. Protein product: CASSVGTRDTDTQYF.

The rearrangement uses TRBV7-9 and TRBJ2-7; 10 bases line up with TRBD1. This CDR3 contains 14 residues. The germline V gene has CDR1 SEHNR and CDR2 FQNEAQ (reference sequence). V lost 7 bases to trimming and J lost 5 bases; unmatched junction nucleotides: 8. CDR3 in DNA: TGTGCCAGCACCCTCGGGACAGGGGCCAACGAGCAGTACTTC. It translates to CASTLGTGANEQYF.

This chain joins TRBV2 and TRBJ2-1; D is unresolved. V gave up 10 bases and J gave up 6 bases, with 16 bases separating them. This CDR3 has 13 residues. Germline CDR1 is SNHLY and CDR2 is FYNNEI. DNA of the CDR3: TGTGCCACCTCGGCCGAGACGGTCAATGAGCAGTTCTTC. Translation: CATSAETVNEQFF.

CDR3: CASSTDRGPLEKLFF. For the CDR3, the DNA is TGTGCCAGTAGTACCGACAGGGGCCCTTTAGAAAAACTGTTTTTT. The chain joins TRBV19 to TRBJ1-4; 8 nucleotides align to TRBD1. Unmatched junction bases numbered 9, after V lost 4 bases and J lost 8 bases. The germline V gene has CDR1 LNHDA and CDR2 SQIVND (reference sequence). The CDR3 totals 15 residues. The full variable domain, with the rest looked up from reference TRBV19 and TRBJ1-4, is DGGITQSPKYLFRKEGQNVTLSCEQNLNHDAMYWYRQDPGQGLRLIYYSQIVNDFQKGDIAEGYSVSREKKESFPLTVTSAQKNPTAFYLCASSTDRGPLEKLFFGSGTQLSVL.

The genes are TRBV6-5 and TRBJ2-7; a possible D gene is TRBD1 (6 bases). Trimming pared 5 bases from V and 12 bases from J, leaving 14 bases between. The CDR3 covers 11 residues. Germline V gives CDR1 MNHEY, CDR2 SVGAGI. CDR3: CASSQRQVRYF. The CDR3 DNA is TGTGCCAGCAGTCAGAGACAGGTCCGGTACTTC.

DNA of the CDR3: TGTGCCAGCAGCTACGCCGATGCCGGGGAGCTGTTTTTT. Its translation: CASSYADAGELFF. The V and J genes are TRBV5-6 and TRBJ2-2; no clear D. Trimming left V 3 bases short and J 6 bases short, with 9 bases between. Germline V gene sequence: CDR1 SGHDT, CDR2 YYEEEE. The CDR3 extends over 13 amino acids.

The chain carries TRBV19 and TRBJ2-5, with TRBD2 matching 10 bases. The CDR3 has 17 residues. The junction had 12 bases not matched to a gene; V was cut back by 3 bases and J by 5 bases. The germline gives CDR1 LNHDA, CDR2 SQIVND (reference sequence). Here the CDR3 DNA reads TGTGCCAGTAGTATTAGGACTAGCGGAAACTGGGTGGAGACCCAGTACTTC. Amino acid sequence: CASSIRTSGNWVETQYF.

The chain joins TRBV19 to TRBJ1-3; possible D gene TRBD1, 5 bases. V lost 3 bases and J 0 bases, leaving 12 bases between the germline ends. Germline CDR1 LNHDA, CDR2 SQIVND (reference sequence). The CDR3 is 16 amino acids. The CDR3 DNA reads TGTGCCAGTAGTATTCAGGGTCGGAGCTCTGGAAACACCATATATTTT. This translates into CASSIQGRSSGNTIYF.

The chain uses TRBV19 and TRBJ2-5, with D possibly TRBD1 on 6 matching bases. Trimming removed 4 bases at V and 2 bases at J, with 8 bases between. Germline CDR1 reads LNHDA; CDR2 reads SQIVND (reference sequence). This CDR3 is built from 13 residues. CDR3 sequence (DNA): TGTGCCAGTAGTAACAGGGCTCAAGAGACCCAGTACTTC. It is translated as CASSNRAQETQYF.

The V and J genes are TRBV19 and TRBJ2-2; TRBD2 agrees at 15 bases. The CDR3 loop spans 17 amino acids. Trimming removed 4 bases from V and 4 bases from J; junction bases left unmatched: 4. Per the germline V gene, CDR1 is LNHDA and CDR2 is SQIVND (reference sequence). The CDR3 is CASSRGLAGGSTGELFF. CDR3 DNA: TGTGCCAGTAGTAGGGGACTAGCGGGAGGAAGCACCGGGGAGCTGTTTTTT.

This chain connects TRBV9 to TRBJ1-2; D may be TRBD1 (5 bases). There are 15 residues in the CDR3. Germline CDR1 is SGDLS and CDR2 is YYNGEE. Trimming cost V 5 bases and J 8 bases, with 22 bases left between them. CDR3 amino acids: CASSPVISGLRGYTF. CDR3 bases: TGTGCCAGCAGTCCCGTAATATCAGGGTTGCGCGGCTACACCTTC.